The clone carrying this TCR beta chain has a handful of counts. Its specificity is not known. Other DNA sequences from this sample encode an identical CDR3 as well. Germline CDR1 is SEHNR and CDR2 is FQNEAQ (reference sequence). The trim removed 3 bases at V and 10 bases at J, leaving 0 bases unmatched. The length of the CDR3 is 12 residues. The sample comes from a study of OX40 agonist ivuxolimab in advanced cancers. Turning to the study itself: Two patients with cutaneous melanoma and one with hepatocellular carcinoma, three in total, showed partial responses.

Broader study findings: At 0.1 to 3.0 mg/kg, CD4+ and CD8+ blood T cells expanded clonally by week 6.

Method: immunoSEQ multiplex PCR; TCRdb's copy keeps in-frame clones and lacks some. The table has around 50,000 clones, 85% to 90% seen once. This sequence was found in an adult with an advanced solid tumor such as melanoma, head and neck, liver or kidney cancer. Material: CD4+ or CD8+ T cells sorted from blood, obtained in a trial of the OX40 agonist ivuxolimab. The rearrangement joins TRBV7-9 to TRBJ2-1; 10 nucleotides match TRBD2. The DNA of the CDR3 is TGTGCCAGCAGCTTTAGCGGGGGGGAGCAGTTCTTC. Translated: CASSFSGGEQFF.